The entry that follows covers one T cell receptor beta chain sequence. Antigen unknown. This sample was taken from a study of T-cell memory formation after mild COVID-19. Study-level information: TCR clusters were mostly donor specific. Study-wide points: Clones shrinking from day 15 to 85 showed even CD4/CD8 mixes; later expanders tilted CD4+. Clones which contracted sat mainly in CM and EM if CD4+, and in EMRA if CD8+.

TCRdb called the 5' RACE reads again in MiXCR, with one record for every CDR3 protein. The profile shows fewer than 150,000 distinct CDR3 sequences, 15% to 20% of them singletons. Sequenced: PBMCs or a T cell subset sorted from them (not recorded which). The receptor was isolated from a man between 18 and 35 years old who had mild COVID-19 (a few samples of this study predate the infection). Cell type and time point are not known.

The CDR3 sequence: CASSQGWMANTGELFF. CDR3 sequence (DNA): TGTGCCAGCAGCCAGGGATGGATGGCGAACACCGGGGAGCTGTTTTTT. This sequence joins TRBV3-1 and TRBJ2-2; D gene uncertain. CDR3 length: 16 amino acids. Germline V lookup: CDR1 LGHDT, CDR2 YNNKEL (reference sequence). V lost 3 bases and J lost 0, with 11 bases in between.